This TCR beta chain was identified during a study of blood T cell repertoires in COVID-19. Study background: Both acute and convalescent COVID-19 samples were obtained from the United States, Italy and Spain.

With 3 bases removed from V and 3 bases from J, the gap between germline ends came to 32 bases. The CDR3 extends over 21 amino acids. CDR1 is SSHAT and CDR2 is FNYEAQ in the germline V gene (reference sequence). Study processing details: Researchers report that nucleated cell counts were estimated from reference gene primer amplification. Clones were sequenced by immunoSEQ multiplex PCR, and TCRdb holds only the in-frame ones, with some missing. V and J calls and clone size are given by that table; D and trimming were obtained from the DNA. The data contain 200,000 to 250,000 clones, 90% of them singletons. The study drew participants aged roughly 18 to 89 years from some 24 US areas.

Sequencing used PBMCs or T cells enriched from blood (not recorded which). This sequence joins TRBV7-7 and TRBJ2-5, with a tentative D call TRBD2 (6 bases). This TCR was sampled from a man aged 25 to 40 who had been exposed to COVID-19. The CDR3 region has the DNA TGTGCCAGCAGCTTTGGCCACGGCAGGTTCGGGAGACGTGCGCATGAAGAGACCCAGTACTTC. This encodes CASSFGHGRFGRRAHEETQYF.